This T cell receptor (beta chain) was profiled in a study of cytomegalovirus exposure and HLA in healthy donors. General study points: Analyses of presence/absence relied on an assumption of roughly uniform sequencing depth across donors.

The ends were cut back, 2 bases at V and 1 base at J, with 11 bases in the middle. Germline V gives CDR1 LNHDA, CDR2 SQIVND (reference sequence). This CDR3 contains 15 residues. Primers: 60 Vbeta forward and 13 Jbeta reverse. The data were produced by immunoSEQ multiplex PCR, yet TCRdb's version contains in-frame clones alone and is incomplete. This repertoire shows roughly 80,000 clones, about 71% found once; its top ten account for approximately 7.3%. Concerning this clone: Its antigen is not known.

This receptor was taken from a woman aged 40-49 years in good health and CMV-seronegative. The chain recombines TRBV19 with TRBJ1-2; TRBD1 is a possible D gene (5 bases). Source material: PBMCs. The CDR3 here is CASSISTAFNYGYTF. CDR3 nucleotide sequence: TGTGCCAGTAGTATATCGACAGCTTTTAACTATGGCTACACCTTC.